This TCR beta chain is from a study of vaccination and CD4 T cells after COVID-19. About the research overall: Recovered patients in the cohort numbered six men and four women, two of them Hispanic.

Indicated treatment: 10-day PBMC culture with coronavirus spike peptide pools or control peptides (ViraFEST assay). Before TCRs were sequenced, ViraFEST expanded antigen-specific T cells with peptide pools. Oncomine TCR Beta short-read sequencing was applied to DNA from cultured CD4+ T cells. After culture, CD4+ T cells served as the source for genomic DNA extraction. MiXCR was run by TCRdb on the PCR reads, yielding one entry per CDR3 protein. The sample has around 20,000 distinct CDR3 sequences; 40% to 45% are singletons. Study-level points and caveats: Convalescent patients had a median roughly 86% of post-vaccine SARS-CoV-2-reactive clones that were detected only after vaccination, not before it.

As to this clonotype: Its specificity is not known.

The origin of this receptor is a human donor who had recovered from COVID-19. The sequenced sample was CD4+ T cells from blood, cultured in vitro, obtained after SARS-CoV-2 vaccination.

CDR3 bases: TGTGCCAGCAGGTACCCAGGGGGAGGCTACACCTTC. It specifies CASRYPGGGYTF. The V gene is TRBV6-2 or TRBV6-3, the J gene TRBJ1-2; 7 nucleotides line up with TRBD1. Germline V CDR1 and CDR2: MNHEY, SVGEGT. This CDR3 comprises 12 residues. V dropped 6 bases and J dropped 8; count of bases not matched to a gene: 6.